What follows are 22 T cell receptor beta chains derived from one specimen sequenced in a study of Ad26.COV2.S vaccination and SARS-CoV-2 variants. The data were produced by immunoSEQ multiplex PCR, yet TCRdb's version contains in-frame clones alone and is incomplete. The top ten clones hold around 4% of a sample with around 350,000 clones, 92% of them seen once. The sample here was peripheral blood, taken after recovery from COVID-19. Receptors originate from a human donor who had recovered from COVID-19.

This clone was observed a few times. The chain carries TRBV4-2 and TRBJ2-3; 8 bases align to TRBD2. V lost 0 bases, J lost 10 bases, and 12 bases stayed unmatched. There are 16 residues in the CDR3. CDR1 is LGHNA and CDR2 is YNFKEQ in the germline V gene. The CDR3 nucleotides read TGTGCCAGCAGCCAAGACGCCATCGGGGGGGCTTCTGCGCAGTATTTT. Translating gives CASSQDAIGGASAQYF.

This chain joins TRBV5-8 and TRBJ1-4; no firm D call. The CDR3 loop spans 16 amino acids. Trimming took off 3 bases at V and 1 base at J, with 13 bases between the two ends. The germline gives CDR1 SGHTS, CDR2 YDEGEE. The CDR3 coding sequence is TGTGCCAGCAGCTACTTTCTGAAGGGAACTAATGAAAAACTGTTTTTT. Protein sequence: CASSYFLKGTNEKLFF.

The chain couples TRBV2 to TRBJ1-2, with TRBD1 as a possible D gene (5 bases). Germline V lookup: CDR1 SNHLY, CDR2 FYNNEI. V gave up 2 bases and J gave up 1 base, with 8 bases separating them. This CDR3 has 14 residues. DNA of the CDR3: TGTGCCAGCAGTGAATTAGGGGATAACTATGGCTACACCTTC. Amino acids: CASSELGDNYGYTF.

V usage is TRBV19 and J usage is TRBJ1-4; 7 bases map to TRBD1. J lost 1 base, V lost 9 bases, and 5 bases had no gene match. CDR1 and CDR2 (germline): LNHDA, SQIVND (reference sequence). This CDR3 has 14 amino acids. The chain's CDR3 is CASVRQGTNEKLFF. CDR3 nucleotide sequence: TGTGCCAGCGTCCGACAGGGAACTAATGAAAAACTGTTTTTT.

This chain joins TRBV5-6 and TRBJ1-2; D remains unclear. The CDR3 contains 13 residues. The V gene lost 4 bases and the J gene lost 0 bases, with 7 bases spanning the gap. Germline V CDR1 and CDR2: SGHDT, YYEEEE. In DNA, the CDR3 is TGTGCCAGCAGCACGAAACCTAACTATGGCTACACCTTC. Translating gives CASSTKPNYGYTF.

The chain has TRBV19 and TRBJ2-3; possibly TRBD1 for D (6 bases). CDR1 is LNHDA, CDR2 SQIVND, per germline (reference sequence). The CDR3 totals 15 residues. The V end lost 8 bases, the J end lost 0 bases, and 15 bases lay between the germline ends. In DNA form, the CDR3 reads TGTGCCAGTTCGGACAGTCCCTATAGCACAGATACGCAGTATTTT. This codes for CASSDSPYSTDTQYF.

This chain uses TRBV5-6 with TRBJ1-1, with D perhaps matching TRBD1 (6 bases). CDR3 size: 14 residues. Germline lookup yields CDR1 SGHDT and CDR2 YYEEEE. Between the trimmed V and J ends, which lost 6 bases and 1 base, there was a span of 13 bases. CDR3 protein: CASTLGAANTEAFF. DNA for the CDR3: TGTGCCAGCACTTTGGGGGCGGCGAACACTGAAGCTTTCTTT. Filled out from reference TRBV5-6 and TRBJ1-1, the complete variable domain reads DAGVTQSPTHLIKTRGQQVTLRCSPKSGHDTVSWYQQALGQGPQFIFQYYEEEERQRGNFPDRFSGHQFPNYSSELNVNALLLGDSALYLCASTLGAANTEAFFGQGTRLTVV.

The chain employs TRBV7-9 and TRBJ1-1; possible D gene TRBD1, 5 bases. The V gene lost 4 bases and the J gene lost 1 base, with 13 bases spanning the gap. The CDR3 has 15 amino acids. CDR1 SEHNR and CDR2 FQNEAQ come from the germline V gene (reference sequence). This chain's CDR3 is CASSSPGTPNTEAFF. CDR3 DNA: TGTGCCAGCAGCTCCCCCGGGACCCCGAACACTGAAGCTTTCTTT. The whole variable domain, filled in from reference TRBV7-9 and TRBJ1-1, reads DTGVSQNPRHKITKRGQNVTFRCDPISEHNRLYWYRQTLGQGPEFLTYFQNEAQLEKSRLLSDRFSAERPKGSFSTLEIQRTEQGDSAMYLCASSSPGTPNTEAFFGQGTRLTVV.

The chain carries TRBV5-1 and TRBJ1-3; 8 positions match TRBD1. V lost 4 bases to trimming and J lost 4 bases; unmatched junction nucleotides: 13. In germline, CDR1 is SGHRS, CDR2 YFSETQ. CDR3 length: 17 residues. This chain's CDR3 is CASSLTPGQEYGNTIYF. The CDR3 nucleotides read TGCGCCAGCAGCCTTACACCGGGACAGGAGTACGGAAACACCATATATTTT.

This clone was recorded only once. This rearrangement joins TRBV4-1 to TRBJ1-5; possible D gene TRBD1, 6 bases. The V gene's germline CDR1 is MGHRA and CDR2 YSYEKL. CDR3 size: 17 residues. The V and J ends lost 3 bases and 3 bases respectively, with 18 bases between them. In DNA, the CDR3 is TGCGCCAGCAGCCAGGGCGGGACATCCCTTACCAATCAGCCCCAGCATTTT. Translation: CASSQGGTSLTNQPQHF.

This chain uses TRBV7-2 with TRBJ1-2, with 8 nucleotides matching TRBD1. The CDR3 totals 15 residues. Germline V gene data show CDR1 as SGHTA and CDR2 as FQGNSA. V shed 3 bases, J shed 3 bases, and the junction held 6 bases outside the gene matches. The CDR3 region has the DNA TGTGCCAGCAGCTTCCGGGACAGGCGACACTATGGCTACACCTTC. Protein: CASSFRDRRHYGYTF.

CDR3 sequence (DNA): TGTGCCAGCAGTTACTCGAGGTTCGACAGCTCCTACGAGCAGTACTTC. Translated: CASSYSRFDSSYEQYF. This chain joins TRBV6-5 and TRBJ2-7; D is perhaps TRBD1 (5 bases). CDR1 is MNHEY and CDR2 is SVGAGI in the germline V gene. The CDR3 covers 16 residues. V was pared by 0 bases and J by 0 bases, with 12 bases between.

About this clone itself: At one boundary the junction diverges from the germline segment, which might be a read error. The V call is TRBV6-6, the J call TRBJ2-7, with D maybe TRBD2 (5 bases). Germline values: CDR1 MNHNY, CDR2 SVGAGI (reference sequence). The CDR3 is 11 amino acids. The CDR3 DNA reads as TGTGCCAGCACTAGCTCCCACGAGCAGTACTTC. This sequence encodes CASTSSHEQYF.

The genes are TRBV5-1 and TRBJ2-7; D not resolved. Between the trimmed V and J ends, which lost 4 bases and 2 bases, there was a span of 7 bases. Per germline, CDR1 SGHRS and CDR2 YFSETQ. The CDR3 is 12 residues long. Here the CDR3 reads CASSRGAYEQYF. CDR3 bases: TGCGCCAGCAGCCGCGGAGCCTACGAGCAGTACTTC.

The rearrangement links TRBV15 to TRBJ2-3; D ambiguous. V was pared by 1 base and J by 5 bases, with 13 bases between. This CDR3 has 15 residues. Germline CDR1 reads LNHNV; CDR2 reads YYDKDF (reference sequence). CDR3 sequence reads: CATSRVWGGGDTQYF. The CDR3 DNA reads TGTGCCACCAGCAGAGTTTGGGGTGGTGGAGATACGCAGTATTTT. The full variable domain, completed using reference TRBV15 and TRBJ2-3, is DAMVIQNPRYQVTQFGKPVTLSCSQTLNHNVMYWYQQKSSQAPKLLFHYYDKDFNNEADTPDNFQSRRPNTSFCFLDIRSPGLGDTAMYLCATSRVWGGGDTQYFGPGTRLTVL.

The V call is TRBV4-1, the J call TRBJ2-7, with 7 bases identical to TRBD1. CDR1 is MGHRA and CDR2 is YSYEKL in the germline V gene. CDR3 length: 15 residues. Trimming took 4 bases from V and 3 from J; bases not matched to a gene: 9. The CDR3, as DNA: TGCGCCAGCAGCCGTGGGACAGCCGTTAACTACGAGCAGTACTTC. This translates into CASSRGTAVNYEQYF.

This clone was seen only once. The CDR3 spells CASSRGQGDTDTQYF. The CDR3 coding sequence is TGTGCCAGCAGCCGAGGACAGGGCGACACAGATACGCAGTATTTT. This rearrangement joins TRBV3-1 (or the pseudogene TRBV3-2) to TRBJ2-3; 8 bases are a match to TRBD1. The trim removed 4 bases at V and 2 bases at J, leaving 5 bases unmatched. This CDR3 has 15 amino acids. CDR1 is LGHDT, CDR2 YNNKEL, per germline (reference sequence).

The CDR3 region has the DNA TGTGCCAGCAGTTTATCGAGAGAAAATCAGCCCCAGCATTTT. It yields the protein CASSLSRENQPQHF. The chain employs TRBV27 and TRBJ1-5; D call uncertain. There are 14 residues in the CDR3. Deletions cut 0 bases from V and 4 bases from J, with 7 bases between. Germline-derived CDR1 and CDR2 are MNHEY and SMNVEV (reference sequence).

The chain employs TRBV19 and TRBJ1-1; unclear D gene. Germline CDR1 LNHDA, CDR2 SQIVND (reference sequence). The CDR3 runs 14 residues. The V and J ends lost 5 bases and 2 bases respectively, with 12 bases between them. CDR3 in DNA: TGTGCCAGTAGTCTGGGCTTAGGAAACACTGAAGCTTTCTTT. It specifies CASSLGLGNTEAFF.

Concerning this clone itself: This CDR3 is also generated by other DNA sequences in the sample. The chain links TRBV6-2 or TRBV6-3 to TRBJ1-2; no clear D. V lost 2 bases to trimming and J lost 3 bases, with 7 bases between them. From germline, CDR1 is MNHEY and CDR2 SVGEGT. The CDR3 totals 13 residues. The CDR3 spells CASSYSGDYGYTF. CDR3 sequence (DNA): TGTGCCAGCAGTTACAGCGGAGACTATGGCTACACCTTC.

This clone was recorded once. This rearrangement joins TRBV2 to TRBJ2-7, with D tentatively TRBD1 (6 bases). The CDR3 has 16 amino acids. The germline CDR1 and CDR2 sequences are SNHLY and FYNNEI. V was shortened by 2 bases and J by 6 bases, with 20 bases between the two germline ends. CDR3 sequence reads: CASSESLGGQSAEQYF. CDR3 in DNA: TGTGCCAGCAGTGAAAGCTTAGGCGGACAGTCTGCCGAGCAGTACTTC.

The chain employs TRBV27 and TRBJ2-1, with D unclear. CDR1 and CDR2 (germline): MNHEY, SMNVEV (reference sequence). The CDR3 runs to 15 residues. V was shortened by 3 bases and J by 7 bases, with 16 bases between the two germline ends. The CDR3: CASSFWTPPSNEQFF. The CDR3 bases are TGTGCCAGCAGTTTTTGGACCCCCCCATCGAATGAGCAGTTCTTC.